The text below deals with one T cell receptor beta chain. Its specificity is not known. The sample belongs to a study of T cells in Graves' hyperthyroidism and ophthalmopathy. Study background: At initial diagnosis, before any treatment had begun, peripheral blood was obtained.

Trimming took off 1 base at V and 3 bases at J, with 15 bases between the two ends. CDR1 and CDR2 (germline): SGHVS, FQNEAQ. The length of the CDR3 is 17 residues. The CDR3 regions of TCR beta were amplified from RNA transcripts. Using the HTBI primer set, a first-round RT-PCR was run on the TCR CDR3. TCRdb itself ran the multiplex PCR reads through MiXCR, one entry per CDR3 protein. The sample contains a few hundred thousand distinct CDR3 sequences, approximately 15% of which appear only once. General study findings and limits: Ophthalmopathy was separated from stable hyperthyroidism by a 13 V-J model. Most expanded thyroid clonotypes above 0.001 also appeared in blood.

Material for sequencing was blood. This TCR came from a woman in her forties with Graves' ophthalmopathy. This chain links TRBV7-8 with TRBJ1-4; D might be TRBD1 (6 bases). CDR3 sequence (DNA): TGTGCCAGCAGCTTAGGCGGGGGGCCGGGAGCTAATGAAAAACTGTTTTTT. Encoded protein: CASSLGGGPGANEKLFF.